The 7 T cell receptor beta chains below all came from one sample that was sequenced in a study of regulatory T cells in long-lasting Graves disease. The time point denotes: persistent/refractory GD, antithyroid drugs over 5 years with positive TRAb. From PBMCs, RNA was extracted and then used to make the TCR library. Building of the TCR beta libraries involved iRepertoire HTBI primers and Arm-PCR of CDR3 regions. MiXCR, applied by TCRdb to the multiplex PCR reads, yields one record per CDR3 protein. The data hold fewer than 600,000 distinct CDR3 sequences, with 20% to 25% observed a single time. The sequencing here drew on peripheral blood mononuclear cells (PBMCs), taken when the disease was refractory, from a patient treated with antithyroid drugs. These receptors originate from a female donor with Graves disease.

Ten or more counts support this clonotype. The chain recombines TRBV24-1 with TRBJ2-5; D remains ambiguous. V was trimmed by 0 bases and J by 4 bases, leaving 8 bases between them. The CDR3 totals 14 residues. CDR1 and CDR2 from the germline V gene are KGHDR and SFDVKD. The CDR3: CATSDLTETETQYF. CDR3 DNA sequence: TGTGCCACCAGTGATTTGACAGAGACAGAGACCCAGTACTTC.

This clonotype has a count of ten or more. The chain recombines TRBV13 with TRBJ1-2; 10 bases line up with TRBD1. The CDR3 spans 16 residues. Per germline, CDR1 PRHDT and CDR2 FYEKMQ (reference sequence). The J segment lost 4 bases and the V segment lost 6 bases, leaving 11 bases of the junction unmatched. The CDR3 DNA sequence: TGTGCCAGCAGACTTCTAGGGACAGGGGTTACCTATGGCTACACCTTC. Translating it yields CASRLLGTGVTYGYTF.

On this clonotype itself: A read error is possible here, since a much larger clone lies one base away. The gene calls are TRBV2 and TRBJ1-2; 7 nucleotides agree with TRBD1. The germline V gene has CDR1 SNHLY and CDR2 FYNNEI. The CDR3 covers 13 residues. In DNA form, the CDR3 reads TGTACCAGCAGGAGGGAAGGGGGCGGTGGCTACACCTTC. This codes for CTSRREGGGGYTF.

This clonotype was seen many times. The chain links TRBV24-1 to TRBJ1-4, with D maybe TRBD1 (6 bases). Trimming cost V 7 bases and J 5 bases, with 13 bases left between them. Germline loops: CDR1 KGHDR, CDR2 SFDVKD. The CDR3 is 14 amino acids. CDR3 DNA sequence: TGTGCCACCAGCGACAGGTTCGAAAATGAAAAACTGTTTTTT. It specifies CATSDRFENEKLFF.

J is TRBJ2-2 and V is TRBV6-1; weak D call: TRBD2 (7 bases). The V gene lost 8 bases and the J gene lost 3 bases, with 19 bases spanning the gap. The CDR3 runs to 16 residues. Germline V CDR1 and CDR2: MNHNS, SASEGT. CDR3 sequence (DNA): TGTGCCAGCGGGGGGGGGGCGAGTTCGGACACCGGGGAGCTGTTTTTT. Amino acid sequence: CASGGGASSDTGELFF.

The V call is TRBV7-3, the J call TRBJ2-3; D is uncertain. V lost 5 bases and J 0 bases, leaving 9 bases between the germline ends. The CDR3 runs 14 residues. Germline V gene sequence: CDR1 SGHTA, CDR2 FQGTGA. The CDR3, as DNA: TGTGCCAGCAGCCCGTTGGAGAGCACAGATACGCAGTATTTT. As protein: CASSPLESTDTQYF.

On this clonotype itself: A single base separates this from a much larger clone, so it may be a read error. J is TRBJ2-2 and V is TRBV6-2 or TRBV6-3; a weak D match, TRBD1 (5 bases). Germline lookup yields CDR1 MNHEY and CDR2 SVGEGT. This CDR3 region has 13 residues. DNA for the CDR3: TGTGCCAGCAGTTACGAGGACACCCGGGAGCTGTTTTTT. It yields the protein CASSYEDTRELFF.